The next 4 T cell receptor beta chains were all read from a single sample in a study of blood T cells in healthy people across ages. A second PCR of about 6 to 11 cycles used a sample-barcoded 5' primer and a J-beta primer mix. TCRdb recomputed calls from the 5' RACE reads with MiXCR, one row per CDR3 protein. The table shows under 1 million distinct CDR3 sequences, with roughly 44% occurring only once. Sequencing was done on a sample of blood. All receptors derive from a man in his 60s in good health.

The chain couples TRBV6-2 or TRBV6-3 to TRBJ2-2; 7 positions match TRBD1. Per the germline V gene, CDR1 is MNHEY and CDR2 is SVGEGT. CDR3 size: 12 residues. J lost 5 bases, V lost 6 bases, and 0 bases had no gene match. In DNA, the CDR3 is TGTGCCAGCAGACAGGGGACCGGGGAGCTGTTTTTT. Translated: CASRQGTGELFF.

The chain recombines TRBV29-1 with TRBJ1-1, with a tentative D call TRBD1 (6 bases). Looked up from germline, CDR1 is SQVTM and CDR2 is ANQGSEA. The CDR3 consists of 12 residues. The V end was cut by 7 bases, the J end by 10 bases, with 19 bases between. CDR3 sequence (DNA): TGCAGCGCCCGGACCCGGGGGCATGGAGCTTTCTTT. It codes for CSARTRGHGAFF.

The J gene is TRBJ1-1, the V gene TRBV7-2; the D is unclear. CDR3 length: 16 amino acids. V lost 5 bases, J lost 2 bases, and 18 bases lay in between. CDR1 SGHTA and CDR2 FQGNSA come from the germline V gene. In nucleotides, the CDR3 is TGTGCCAGCAGCCCTAGATCCCAGTTGCTAAACACTGAAGCTTTCTTT. Translating gives CASSPRSQLLNTEAFF. The variable domain in full, completed from reference TRBV7-2 and TRBJ1-1, reads GAGVSQSPSNKVTEKGKDVELRCDPISGHTALYWYRQSLGQGLEFLIYFQGNSAPDKSGLPSDRFSAERTGGSVSTLTIQRTQQEDSAVYLCASSPRSQLLNTEAFFGQGTRLTVV.

The genes are TRBV27 and TRBJ1-1; 8 bases fit TRBD1. The germline V gene has CDR1 MNHEY and CDR2 SMNVEV (reference sequence). CDR3 length: 13 amino acids. Trimming at V came to 8 bases and at J to 1 base, leaving 3 bases not matched to a gene. DNA for the CDR3: TGTGCCAGCCAAGGGACAGGGAACACTGAAGCTTTCTTT. Translating it yields CASQGTGNTEAFF.